These 26 T cell receptor beta chains share one sample of origin, sequenced in a study of blood T cell repertoires in COVID-19. Repertoires were generated with immunoSEQ multiplex PCR, while TCRdb's copy carries only in-frame clones and drops some. This sample carries roughly 100,000 clones, 89% of them seen once, and the ten largest clones take roughly 5.4%. The material sequenced was peripheral blood. These receptors were taken from a woman older than 75 with active COVID-19.

The chain recombines TRBV7-8 with TRBJ2-1, with 12 bases aligning to TRBD2. The CDR3 has 17 amino acids. Germline V gene sequence: CDR1 SGHVS, CDR2 FQNEAQ. The ends lost 4 bases at V and 6 bases at J; junction bases unmatched: 10. The CDR3 DNA sequence: TGTGCCAGCAGCTATCTAGCGGGAGGGCTCGCGGGCAATGAGCAGTTCTTC. Translation gives CASSYLAGGLAGNEQFF.

This chain links TRBV5-4 with TRBJ2-2, with 7 positions matching TRBD2. This CDR3 comprises 17 residues. J gave up 2 bases and V 0 bases, and 7 bases lay outside the gene matches. CDR1 and CDR2 (germline): SGHNT, YYREEE (reference sequence). CDR3 DNA: TGTGCCAGCAGCTTGGCCGAGAAGCGGGGAAACACCGGGGAGCTGTTTTTT. This sequence encodes CASSLAEKRGNTGELFF.

The chain recombines TRBV18 with TRBJ2-7; 10 bases are shared with TRBD2. The CDR3 covers 15 residues. Germline loops: CDR1 KGHSH, CDR2 LQKENI. V lost 0 bases and J lost 3; bases outside the gene matches: 2. The CDR3 nucleotides are TGTGCCAGCTCACCACCTTGGACTAGCGGCTACGAGCAGTACTTC. This translates into CASSPPWTSGYEQYF.

This chain connects TRBV6-6 to TRBJ2-5, with 9 nucleotides matching TRBD1. This CDR3 is 14 amino acids long. Germline CDR1 MNHNY, CDR2 SVGAGI (reference sequence). Trimming cost V 7 bases and J 4 bases; bases outside gene matches: 7. DNA of the CDR3: TGTGCCAGCATGGACAGGGGTGTCCCAGAGACCCAGTACTTC. Translated, it gives CASMDRGVPETQYF.

With regard to this clone: Other DNA sequences in the same sample also yield this CDR3. The chain is built from TRBV5-1 and TRBJ1-1; no reliable D call. The CDR3 covers 14 residues. Germline CDR1 is SGHRS and CDR2 is YFSETQ. V gave up 0 bases and J gave up 0 bases, with 6 bases separating them. DNA for the CDR3: TGCGCCAGCAGCTTGGCAGGAATGAACACTGAAGCTTTCTTT. Translated: CASSLAGMNTEAFF. The full variable domain, in which reference TRBV5-1 and TRBJ1-1 provide the parts outside the CDR3, is KAGVTQTPRYLIKTRGQQVTLSCSPISGHRSVSWYQQTPGQGLQFLFEYFSETQRNKGNFPGRFSGRQFSNSRSEMNVSTLELGDSALYLCASSLAGMNTEAFFGQGTRLTVV.

A remark on this clone: An end of the junction differs from the germline gene, which may be a read error. The chain has TRBV29-1 and TRBJ2-5; maybe TRBD2 (5 bases). Germline V gene lookup returns CDR1 SQVTM and CDR2 ANQGSEA. CDR3 length: 12 amino acids. CDR3 DNA sequence: TGCAGCGTGGAAGGACTCGCCGGGACCCAGTACTTC. Translated, it gives CSVEGLAGTQYF.

The V gene is TRBV19, the J gene TRBJ2-1; 7 nucleotides align to TRBD2. In germline, CDR1 is LNHDA, CDR2 SQIVND (reference sequence). There are 16 residues in the CDR3. Losses at the gene ends were 3 bases for V and 3 bases for J; bases not matched to a gene: 8. This CDR3 is CASSIPPASGYNEQFF. DNA of the CDR3: TGTGCCAGTAGTATCCCCCCGGCTAGCGGCTACAATGAGCAGTTCTTC.

The chain has TRBV12-3 or TRBV12-4 and TRBJ1-1; D gene unclear. The CDR3 is made up of 13 amino acids. The ends were cut back, 0 bases at V and 8 bases at J, with 10 bases in the middle. The CDR3 reads CASSLASGGEAFF. The CDR3 coding sequence is TGTGCCAGCAGTTTAGCTTCGGGTGGCGAAGCTTTCTTT.

This chain links TRBV12-3 or TRBV12-4 with TRBJ2-7; 11 bases are a match to TRBD2. J gave up 5 bases and V 7 bases, and 4 bases lay outside the gene matches. CDR3 length equals 13 residues. CDR3 loop: CASTLLAGDEQYF. The CDR3 DNA is TGTGCCAGCACCTTACTAGCGGGAGACGAGCAGTACTTC.

The rearrangement joins TRBV19 to TRBJ2-1; 14 bases align to TRBD2. From germline, CDR1 is LNHDA and CDR2 SQIVND (reference sequence). The CDR3 loop spans 17 amino acids. With V trimmed by 7 bases and J by 10 bases, 15 bases remained unmatched. This CDR3 is CASTTRWGLAGVGEQFF. DNA of the CDR3: TGTGCCAGTACCACCCGCTGGGGACTAGCGGGAGTTGGCGAGCAGTTCTTC.

The chain couples TRBV19 to TRBJ1-6; 9 nucleotides agree with TRBD1. Germline V gene sequence: CDR1 LNHDA, CDR2 SQIVND (reference sequence). This CDR3 has 14 amino acids. With V trimmed by 6 bases and J by 9 bases, 6 bases remained unmatched. CDR3 loop: CASRPTGGTSPLHF. The CDR3 DNA is TGTGCCAGTAGACCGACAGGGGGTACTTCACCCCTCCACTTT.

The chain is built from TRBV7-2 and TRBJ2-1; the match to TRBD2 covers 13 bases. Trimming at V came to 4 bases and at J to 4 bases, leaving 7 bases not matched to a gene. The germline V gene has CDR1 SGHTA and CDR2 FQGNSA. This CDR3 spans 17 amino acids. For the CDR3, the DNA is TGTGCCAGCAGCTGGGTACCGGGACTAGCGGGATACAATGAGCAGTTCTTC. Translating gives CASSWVPGLAGYNEQFF.

The V and J genes are TRBV28 and TRBJ2-3; 10 bases align to TRBD2. J gave up 1 base and V 7 bases, and 14 bases lay outside the gene matches. Germline assignment: CDR1 MDHEN and CDR2 SYDVKM. The CDR3 has 18 residues. The CDR3 sequence: CASNPASGRNWGTDTQYF. As DNA, the CDR3 is TGTGCCAGCAACCCGGCTAGCGGGAGAAACTGGGGCACAGATACGCAGTATTTT.

The chain has TRBV5-6 and TRBJ1-2; D gene unclear. Trimming cost V 1 base and J 5 bases, with 6 bases left between them. CDR1 SGHDT and CDR2 YYEEEE come from the germline V gene. The CDR3 is 12 residues long. CDR3 sequence reads: CASSLRGYGYTF. In DNA form, the CDR3 reads TGTGCCAGCAGCTTGCGCGGGTATGGCTACACCTTC.

The rearrangement links TRBV6-2 or TRBV6-3 to TRBJ2-1; TRBD1 matches at 7 bases. Trimming took 5 bases from V and 4 from J; bases not matched to a gene: 8. The CDR3 is made up of 15 amino acids. CDR1 is MNHEY, CDR2 SVGEGT, per germline. CDR3 amino acids: CASSRLDRPYNEQFF. CDR3 in DNA: TGTGCCAGCAGTCGGCTGGACAGGCCGTACAATGAGCAGTTCTTC.

The chain carries TRBV5-1 and TRBJ1-1; maybe TRBD1 (6 bases). This CDR3 is built from 17 residues. Germline V gene data show CDR1 as SGHRS and CDR2 as YFSETQ. With 4 bases removed from V and 0 bases from J, the gap between germline ends came to 19 bases. Here the CDR3 reads CASSTTGTVGLNTEAFF. The DNA of the CDR3 is TGCGCCAGCAGCACGACAGGCACGGTGGGTTTGAACACTGAAGCTTTCTTT.

The chain couples TRBV18 to TRBJ2-3, with 14 bases aligning to TRBD2. J gave up 0 bases and V 4 bases, and 3 bases lay outside the gene matches. The CDR3 consists of 17 residues. Germline V gene data show CDR1 as KGHSH and CDR2 as LQKENI. CDR3: CASSLGLAGGSTDTQYF. The DNA for the CDR3 is TGTGCCAGCTCACTCGGACTAGCGGGAGGTAGCACAGATACGCAGTATTTT.

This chain uses TRBV6-6 with TRBJ2-1, with D perhaps matching TRBD1 (5 bases). With 4 bases removed from V and 5 bases from J, the gap between germline ends came to 9 bases. The CDR3 has 13 residues. Germline V gives CDR1 MNHNY, CDR2 SVGAGI (reference sequence). The CDR3 DNA reads as TGTGCCAGCAGTTTACAGGTGGACAATGAGCAGTTCTTC. It translates to CASSLQVDNEQFF.

The chain employs TRBV7-8 and TRBJ2-3; 8 bases agree with TRBD2. CDR1 SGHVS and CDR2 FQNEAQ come from the germline V gene. This CDR3 is 17 amino acids long. V shed 5 bases and J 4 bases; nucleotides not matched to a gene: 14. The CDR3 region has the DNA TGTGCCAGCAGCAAGTGGGTCGGGACTAGTAGCGCAGATACGCAGTATTTT. This encodes CASSKWVGTSSADTQYF. Variable domain in full (rest from reference TRBV7-8 and TRBJ2-3): GAGVSQSPRYKVAKRGQDVALRCDPISGHVSLFWYQQALGQGPEFLTYFQNEAQLDKSGLPSDRFFAERPEGSVSTLKIQRTQQEDSAVYLCASSKWVGTSSADTQYFGPGTRLTVL.

The chain joins TRBV27 to TRBJ2-7; 7 positions agree with TRBD2. The CDR3 runs 13 residues. Germline CDR1 is MNHEY and CDR2 is SMNVEV (reference sequence). Trimming at V came to 3 bases and at J to 3 bases, leaving 2 bases not matched to a gene. The DNA for the CDR3 is TGTGCCAGCAGTTTCTCGGGGGGCTACGAGCAGTACTTC. This translates into CASSFSGGYEQYF.

This chain joins TRBV10-3 and TRBJ2-7, with 11 bases matching TRBD2. Unmatched junction bases numbered 16, after V lost 6 bases and J lost 0 bases. The CDR3 contains 19 residues. Looked up from germline, CDR1 is ENHRY and CDR2 is SYGVKD. The CDR3 DNA reads TGTGCCATCAGGAGCGGTGGGACTAGCGGAGATGTTGGCTCCTACGAGCAGTACTTC. This translates into CAIRSGGTSGDVGSYEQYF.

This clone has only a few counts. The genes are TRBV6-2 or TRBV6-3 and TRBJ1-2; TRBD1 agrees at 8 bases. This CDR3 comprises 14 residues. Germline V gene data show CDR1 as MNHEY and CDR2 as SVGEGT. V was clipped by 2 bases and J by 4 bases; unmatched bases: 3. The CDR3 DNA is TGTGCCAGCAGTTACCAGGGGGCGGTCTATGGCTACACCTTC. Its translation: CASSYQGAVYGYTF.

V is TRBV7-6 and J is TRBJ2-1, with a weak D call TRBD2 (6 bases). The V end was cut by 5 bases, the J end by 4 bases, with 21 bases between. The CDR3 is made up of 17 amino acids. Germline CDR1 and CDR2: SGHVS and FNYEAQ. CDR3 protein: CASSLYLSGEEYNEQFF. CDR3 coding DNA: TGTGCCAGCAGCCTATACCTTTCGGGAGAGGAGTACAATGAGCAGTTCTTC.

Comments on this clone: At one of its ends the junction is not consistent with the germline gene, which may arise from a read error. CDR3 nucleotide sequence: TGTGCTAGCAGCCCGTCGGGAGAAGAGACCCAGTACTTC. It translates to CASSPSGEETQYF. The chain couples TRBV7-7 to TRBJ2-5; the D gene is possibly TRBD2 (6 bases). The CDR3 length is 13 residues. The germline CDR1 and CDR2 sequences are SSHAT and FNYEAQ (reference sequence).

The rearrangement links TRBV6-5 to TRBJ1-5; no definite D call. The germline CDR1 and CDR2 sequences are MNHEY and SVGAGI. The length of the CDR3 is 15 residues. Trimming pared 7 bases from V and 7 bases from J, leaving 20 bases between. CDR3 sequence: CASISLSGYDQPQHF. As DNA, the CDR3 is TGTGCCAGCATTTCCTTATCCGGGTATGACCAGCCCCAGCATTTT.

This chain links TRBV6-2 or TRBV6-3 with TRBJ1-5; 8 nucleotides match TRBD1. The germline V gene encodes CDR1 MNHEY and CDR2 SVGEGT. Trimming at V came to 5 bases and at J to 5 bases, leaving 8 bases not matched to a gene. The CDR3 has 15 amino acids. Here the CDR3 reads CASSHGQGGDQPQHF. The CDR3 DNA is TGTGCCAGCAGTCACGGACAGGGAGGTGATCAGCCCCAGCATTTT.